The T cell receptor (beta chain) under discussion was sequenced for a study of regulatory T cells in long-lasting Graves disease. Sequencing libraries for TCR beta were prepared with iRepertoire HTBI primers and Arm-PCR of CDR3 regions. Each CDR3 protein is one row after TCRdb ran MiXCR on the multiplex PCR reads. The table records approximately 540,000 distinct CDR3 sequences, approximately 12% of them present only once. Study observations and caveats: Those with persistent disease had in common more public clonotypes (2,741) than new patients (more than 900).

Trimming left V 4 bases short and J 3 bases short, with 13 bases between. Germline V gene data show CDR1 as SGHVS and CDR2 as FQNEAQ. CDR3 size: 14 residues. A few counts support this clonotype. Its antigen is not identified. Documented time point: newly diagnosed GD, antithyroid drugs for less than 3 months. The TCR library was made from RNA extracted from PBMCs. Each patient gave roughly 9.2 milliliters of EDTA-anticoagulated peripheral blood. These same records also appear under a second study, on T cells in Graves' hyperthyroidism and ophthalmopathy.

The sample consisted of peripheral blood mononuclear cells (PBMCs), taken at new diagnosis, from a patient treated with antithyroid drugs. The clonotype originates from a woman aged 25 to 39 with Graves disease. V usage is TRBV7-8 and J usage is TRBJ2-7; TRBD2 might be the D (6 bases). The CDR3 loop reads CASSSGGAIYEQYF. CDR3 nucleotides: TGTGCCAGCAGCTCCGGAGGGGCTATCTACGAGCAGTACTTC.